These 8 T cell receptor beta chains share one sample of origin, sequenced in a study of OX40 agonist ivuxolimab in advanced cancers. Profiling relied on immunoSEQ multiplex PCR, and the TCRdb table lists in-frame clones only, not all of them. The data hold 75,000 to 95,000 clones, with roughly 90% observed a single time. The sample here was CD4+ or CD8+ T cells sorted from blood, taken in a trial of the OX40 agonist ivuxolimab. Source of these receptors: an adult with an advanced solid tumor such as melanoma, head and neck, liver or kidney cancer.

The chain carries TRBV11-3 and TRBJ2-1; 12 nucleotides match TRBD2. This CDR3 is built from 14 residues. CDR1 and CDR2 from the germline V gene are SGHNT and YENEEA. V shed 3 bases, J shed 7 bases, and the junction held 1 base outside the gene matches. This CDR3 reads CASSFGTSGNEQFF. The CDR3 DNA follows: TGTGCCAGCAGCTTTGGGACTAGCGGGAATGAGCAGTTCTTC.

V and J are TRBV7-3 and TRBJ2-2; 7 bases are shared with TRBD1. The germline gives CDR1 SGHTA, CDR2 FQGTGA. V shed 6 bases and J 2 bases; nucleotides not matched to a gene: 6. The CDR3 has 15 amino acids. This CDR3 is CASSPDRDNTGELFF. The CDR3 coding sequence is TGTGCCAGCAGTCCCGACAGGGACAACACCGGGGAGCTGTTTTTT.

In this sample, this clone turned up once. This rearrangement joins TRBV10-1 to TRBJ2-2, with 11 bases that match TRBD2. The J segment lost 4 bases and the V segment lost 3 bases, leaving 1 base of the junction unmatched. This CDR3 has 15 residues. Germline V gene data show CDR1 as WNHNN and CDR2 as SYGVQD (reference sequence). CDR3 residues: CASSDGLAGTGELFF. The CDR3 bases are TGCGCCAGCAGTGATGGACTAGCGGGCACCGGGGAGCTGTTTTTT.

In this sample, this clone turned up once. V gene TRBV28 combines with J gene TRBJ2-7, with D maybe TRBD2 (6 bases). This CDR3 region has 13 residues. Trimming took 5 bases from V and 2 from J, leaving 10 bases between them. Germline V gene sequence: CDR1 MDHEN, CDR2 SYDVKM. The CDR3 protein is CASSRLGAYEQYF. CDR3 nucleotide sequence: TGTGCCAGCAGTAGACTAGGTGCCTACGAGCAGTACTTC.

The chain uses TRBV5-4 and TRBJ2-4, with D possibly TRBD1 on 6 matching bases. V lost 4 bases and J 7 bases, leaving 18 bases between the germline ends. This CDR3 is 15 amino acids long. In germline, CDR1 is SGHNT, CDR2 YYREEE (reference sequence). In DNA form, the CDR3 reads TGTGCCAGCAGCGGTGCCGGCGCAGGGGCGAACATTCAGTACTTC. This translates into CASSGAGAGANIQYF.

V and J are TRBV29-1 and TRBJ2-5; D uncertain. Germline CDR1 SQVTM, CDR2 ANQGSEA. The length of the CDR3 is 12 residues. V was clipped by 6 bases and J by 5 bases, with 13 bases between them. CDR3 region: CSVIWGRETQYF. The CDR3 nucleotides read TGCAGCGTAATTTGGGGAAGGGAGACCCAGTACTTC.

This rearrangement joins TRBV19 to TRBJ1-1, with a possible D match to TRBD1 (6 bases). V was trimmed by 5 bases and J by 2 bases, leaving 18 bases between them. Germline V lookup: CDR1 LNHDA, CDR2 SQIVND (reference sequence). The length of the CDR3 is 16 residues. This chain's CDR3 is CASSLGLGQRNTEAFF. For the CDR3, the DNA is TGTGCCAGTAGTTTAGGCCTAGGACAGCGCAACACTGAAGCTTTCTTT.

The chain carries TRBV7-9 and TRBJ1-3; unclear D gene. Germline lookup yields CDR1 SEHNR and CDR2 FQNEAQ (reference sequence). The length of the CDR3 is 16 residues. V lost 5 bases and J lost 2, with 16 bases in between. CDR3 DNA sequence: TGTGCCAGCAGCCCTAGGCCCGCGGTGGCTGGAAACACCATATATTTT. Translation: CASSPRPAVAGNTIYF.